This T cell receptor (beta chain) comes out of a study of Ad26.COV2.S vaccination and SARS-CoV-2 variants. This clone was counted once. Its antigen is unidentified. The study's findings and limits: Reportedly, spike-specific CD8+ and CD4+ T cell responses achieved substantial breadth once vaccination had taken place. Similar non-spike TCR breadth was observed in recipients of vaccine and of placebo.

The treatment denotes: around 19 received Ad26.COV2.S at low or high dose, single or two shots; about 5 received placebo; per-sample allocation not given. It was on day 63 after the first vaccine or placebo injection that samples were taken. Trimming pared 2 bases from V and 5 bases from J, leaving 10 bases between. CDR3 length: 13 amino acids. Looked up from germline, CDR1 is MNHNS and CDR2 is SASEGT. Method: immunoSEQ multiplex PCR; TCRdb's copy keeps in-frame clones and lacks some. The data hold 350,000 to 450,000 clones, with about 85% observed a single time. Source: peripheral blood, taken in a trial of Ad26.COV2.S vaccine versus placebo. This receptor was identified in a person aged 18-65 years who received the Ad26.COV2.S COVID-19 vaccine or a placebo. This chain joins TRBV6-1 and TRBJ2-7; D gene ambiguous. The CDR3 is CASSEMGGHEQYF. The CDR3 nucleotides read TGTGCCAGCAGTGAAATGGGTGGCCACGAGCAGTACTTC.